The clone carrying this T cell receptor (beta chain) has just one count. This specimen comes from a study of OX40 agonist ivuxolimab in advanced cancers. Study context: As their treatment, patients were administered ivuxolimab, an agonistic anti-OX40 (CD134) antibody. Subjects had a mean age of around 63 years, with a range of roughly 20 to 79; around 80% were male. The study reported partial responses in three patients: one hepatocellular carcinoma, two cutaneous melanoma.

V dropped 0 bases and J dropped 6; count of bases not matched to a gene: 7. The CDR3 is 15 amino acids. In germline, CDR1 is MNHEY, CDR2 SVGAGI. Here immunoSEQ multiplex PCR was the method, and the copy in TCRdb shows in-frame clones only, minus some. The sample records about 69,000 clones, just over 90% being singletons. The V and J genes are TRBV6-5 and TRBJ2-7; 8 nucleotides agree with TRBD1. The origin of this receptor is an adult with an advanced solid tumor such as melanoma, head and neck, liver or kidney cancer. The sample consisted of CD4+ or CD8+ T cells sorted from blood, taken in a trial of the OX40 agonist ivuxolimab. The CDR3 DNA is TGTGCCAGCAGTTACTCGGACAGGGATTTAGGCGAGCAGTACTTC. This sequence encodes CASSYSDRDLGEQYF.